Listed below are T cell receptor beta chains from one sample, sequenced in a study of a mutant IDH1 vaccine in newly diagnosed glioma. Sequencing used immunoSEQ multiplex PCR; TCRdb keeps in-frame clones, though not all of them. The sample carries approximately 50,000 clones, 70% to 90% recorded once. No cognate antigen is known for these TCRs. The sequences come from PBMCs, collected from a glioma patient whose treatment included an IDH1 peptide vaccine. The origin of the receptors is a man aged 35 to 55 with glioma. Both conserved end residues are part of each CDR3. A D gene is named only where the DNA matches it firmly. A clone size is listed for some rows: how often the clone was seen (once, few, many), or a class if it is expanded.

CASIRGGEQYF | TGTGCCAGCATAAGGGGCGGCGAGCAGTACTTC | . | . | TRBJ2-7 | TRBV2
CASSIRREEQFF | TGTGCCAGTAGTATCAGACGAGAGGAGCAGTTCTTC | . | . | TRBJ2-1 | TRBV19
CASSYGGSPTEAFF | TGTGCCAGCAGTTACGGCGGGAGCCCCACTGAAGCTTTCTTT | . | . | TRBJ1-1 | TRBV6-5
CASSVATGFTGELFF | TGTGCCAGCAGCGTAGCTACGGGGTTCACCGGGGAGCTGTTTTTT | . | once | TRBJ2-2 | TRBV9
CASSLDAAEAFF | TGTGCCAGCAGCTTAGATGCAGCCGAAGCTTTCTTT | . | . | TRBJ1-1 | TRBV11-2
CASSLTGLNGYTF | TGTGCCAGCAGTCTAACAGGGTTGAATGGCTACACCTTC | . | . | TRBJ1-2 | TRBV6-1
CASSIATSGRMAGANVLTF | TGTGCCAGTAGTATTGCGACTAGCGGGAGGATGGCTGGGGCCAACGTCCTGACTTTC | TRBD2 | . | TRBJ2-6 | TRBV19
CASSAMRQAGGPFLYF | TGTGCCAGCAGTGCTATGAGACAAGCGGGAGGGCCTTTCCTGTACTTC | TRBD2 | . | TRBJ2-5 | TRBV2
CASSQEEGRWDDEQFF | TGCGCCAGCAGCCAAGAGGAGGGCCGGTGGGACGATGAGCAGTTCTTC | . | . | TRBJ2-1 | TRBV4-3
CASSPPGQGSPYEQYF | TGTGCCAGCTCACCACCCGGACAGGGTTCTCCCTACGAGCAGTACTTC | TRBD1 | . | TRBJ2-7 | TRBV18
CASSPQGVEQYF | TGTGCCAGCAGCCCCCAGGGAGTCGAGCAGTACTTC | . | . | TRBJ2-7 | TRBV7-9
CARSLSVGTEAFF | TGTGCCAGAAGCTTGTCTGTGGGCACTGAAGCTTTCTTT | . | once | TRBJ1-1 | TRBV5-3
CASSFKGSHEQYF | TGTGCCAGCAGCTTCAAGGGGTCCCACGAGCAGTACTTC | . | . | TRBJ2-7 | TRBV7-9
CAISDGGRRHEQYF | TGTGCCATCAGTGACGGCGGGAGGAGGCACGAGCAGTACTTC | TRBD2 | . | TRBJ2-7 | TRBV10-3
CASNAGVTGELFF | TGCGCCAGCAACGCAGGGGTAACCGGGGAGCTGTTTTTT | . | . | TRBJ2-2 | TRBV5-1
CATSREAGPNTIYF | TGTGCCACCAGCAGAGAGGCAGGTCCAAACACCATATATTTT | . | . | TRBJ1-3 | TRBV15
CASSPRFNYGYTF | TGTGCCAGCAGCCCCCGCTTCAACTATGGCTACACCTTC | . | . | TRBJ1-2 | TRBV28
CASSESRVNASAYEQYF | TGCGCCAGCAGTGAGTCGAGAGTAAATGCCTCGGCCTACGAGCAGTACTTC | . | . | TRBJ2-7 | TRBV10-1
CSVEGWHSGNTIYF | TGCAGCGTTGAGGGTTGGCATTCTGGAAACACCATATATTTT | . | . | TRBJ1-3 | TRBV29-1
CASSQDRGDWEQYF | TGTGCCAGCAGCCAAGACAGGGGTGATTGGGAGCAGTACTTC | . | . | TRBJ2-7 | TRBV4-2
CASSQQGAPTDTQYF | TGTGCCAGCTCACAACAGGGGGCCCCCACAGATACGCAGTATTTT | TRBD1 | . | TRBJ2-3 | TRBV18
CASSVGQGAYTGELFF | TGTGCCAGCAGTGTCGGCCAGGGGGCGTACACCGGGGAGCTGTTTTTT | TRBD1 | . | TRBJ2-2 | TRBV2
CASSHDRGNEQFF | TGTGCCAGCAGCCATGACAGGGGCAATGAGCAGTTCTTC | TRBD1 | once | TRBJ2-1 | TRBV5-6
CASSMPSGAGPTDTQYF | TGTGCCAGTAGTATGCCTAGCGGTGCAGGCCCCACAGATACGCAGTATTTT | TRBD2 | . | TRBJ2-3 | TRBV19
CASLVSGVGEAFF | TGTGCCAGCCTGGTCTCGGGTGTGGGTGAAGCTTTCTTT | . | . | TRBJ1-1 | TRBV18
CARRTAHSYEQYF | TGTGCCAGAAGGACGGCACACTCCTACGAGCAGTACTTC | . | . | TRBJ2-7 | TRBV5-3
CASILGGRSTGELFF | TGTGCCAGCATCTTGGGCGGGAGAAGCACCGGGGAGCTGTTTTTT | TRBD2 | . | TRBJ2-2 | TRBV28
CASSLSSAGSYEQYF | TGTGCCAGCAGCTTATCCTCGGCAGGCAGCTACGAGCAGTACTTC | . | . | TRBJ2-7 | TRBV7-6
CASSVAFGGDFDEQYF | TGTGCCAGCAGCGTAGCTTTTGGGGGCGATTTCGACGAGCAGTACTTC | . | . | TRBJ2-7 | TRBV9
CASSWTGIGGTQYF | TGTGCCAGCAGCTGGACAGGGATTGGTGGGACCCAGTACTTC | TRBD1 | . | TRBJ2-5 | TRBV14
CASSQIRPSGRYEQYF | TGCGCCAGCAGCCAAATTCGGCCTAGCGGGAGATACGAGCAGTACTTC | TRBD2 | once | TRBJ2-7 | TRBV4-1